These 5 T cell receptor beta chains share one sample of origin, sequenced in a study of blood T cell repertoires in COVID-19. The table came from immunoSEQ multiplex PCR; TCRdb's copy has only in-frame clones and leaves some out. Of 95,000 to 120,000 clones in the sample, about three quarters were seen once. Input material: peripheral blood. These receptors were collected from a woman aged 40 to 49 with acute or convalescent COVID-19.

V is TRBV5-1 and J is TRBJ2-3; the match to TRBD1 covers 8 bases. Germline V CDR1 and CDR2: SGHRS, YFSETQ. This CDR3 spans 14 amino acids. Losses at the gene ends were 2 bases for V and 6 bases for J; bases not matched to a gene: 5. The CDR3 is CASSFIQGADTQYF. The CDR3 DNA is TGCGCCAGCAGCTTTATCCAGGGGGCGGATACGCAGTATTTT.

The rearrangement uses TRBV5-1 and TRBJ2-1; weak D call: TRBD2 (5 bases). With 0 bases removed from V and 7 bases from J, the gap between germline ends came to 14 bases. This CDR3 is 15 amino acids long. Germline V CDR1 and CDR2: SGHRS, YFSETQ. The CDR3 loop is CASSLETEVGNEQFF. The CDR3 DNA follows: TGCGCCAGCAGCTTGGAGACGGAGGTTGGGAATGAGCAGTTCTTC.

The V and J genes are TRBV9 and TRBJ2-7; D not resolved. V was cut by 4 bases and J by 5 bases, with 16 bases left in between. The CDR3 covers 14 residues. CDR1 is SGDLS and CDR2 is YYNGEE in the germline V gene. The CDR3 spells CASSPDSYPDEQYF. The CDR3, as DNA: TGTGCCAGCAGCCCTGACTCCTACCCCGACGAGCAGTACTTC. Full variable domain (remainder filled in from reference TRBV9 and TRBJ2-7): DSGVTQTPKHLITATGQRVTLRCSPRSGDLSVYWYQQSLDQGLQFLIQYYNGEERAKGNILERFSAQQFPDLHSELNLSSLELGDSALYFCASSPDSYPDEQYFGPGTRLTVT.

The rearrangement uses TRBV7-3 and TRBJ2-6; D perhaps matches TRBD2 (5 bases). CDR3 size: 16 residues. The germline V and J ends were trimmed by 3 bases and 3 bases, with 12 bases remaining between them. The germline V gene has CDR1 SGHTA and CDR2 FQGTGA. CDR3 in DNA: TGTGCCAGCAGCTTTAATTTGGGGAGTGGGGCCAACGTCCTGACTTTC. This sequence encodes CASSFNLGSGANVLTF.

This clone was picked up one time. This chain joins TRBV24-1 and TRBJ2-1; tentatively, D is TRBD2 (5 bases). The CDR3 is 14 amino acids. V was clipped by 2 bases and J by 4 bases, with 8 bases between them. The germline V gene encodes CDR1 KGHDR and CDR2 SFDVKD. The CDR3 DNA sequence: TGTGCCACCAGTGATTCGGGGTTTTACAATGAGCAGTTCTTC. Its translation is CATSDSGFYNEQFF.